Included here is one T cell receptor (beta chain) sequence, with context. The antigen remains undetermined. Treatment defined: roughly 20 received Ad26.COV2.S at low or high dose, single or two shots; about 5 received placebo; per-sample allocation not given. At day 63 after the first vaccine or placebo injection, samples were drawn. The CDR3 covers 13 residues. Germline assignment: CDR1 SGHTA and CDR2 FQGTGA. Between the trimmed V and J ends, which lost 5 bases and 6 bases, there was a span of 10 bases. Sequencing used immunoSEQ multiplex PCR; TCRdb keeps in-frame clones, though not all of them. Of 440,000 or so clones in the sample, 89% were seen once. The data stem from a study of Ad26.COV2.S vaccination and SARS-CoV-2 variants. On the study more broadly: As a participant in COV1001, the donor was in the Ad26.COV2.S trial arm. Ad26.COV2.S shots went into the muscle once or twice, 56 days apart. Study-level findings and limits: Post-vaccination spike-specific CD8+ and CD4+ T cell responses reportedly had substantial breadth. Vaccine recipients and placebo recipients showed similar non-spike TCR breadth.

The TCR was taken from a person between 18 and 60 years old who received the Ad26.COV2.S COVID-19 vaccine or a placebo. The source was peripheral blood, collected in a trial of Ad26.COV2.S vaccine versus placebo. The chain couples TRBV7-3 to TRBJ2-2; no firm D call. CDR3 residues: CASSETPSGELFF. For the CDR3, the DNA is TGTGCCAGCAGCGAGACACCGTCCGGGGAGCTGTTTTTT.